The 7 T cell receptor beta chains below come from one sample, sequenced in a study of CD8+CD57+ T cells in acquired aplastic anemia. The TCR beta profiling, which covered VDJ combination and CDR3 sequence, was carried out using genomic DNA as the template. Each CDR3 protein is one row after TCRdb ran MiXCR on the reads. The data show more than 150,000 distinct CDR3 sequences, less than 55% seen once. Sequenced sample: sorted CD4+, CD8+, or CD8+CD57+ T cells (not recorded which) from PBMCs. The receptors shown here come from a human donor in good health.

This chain joins TRBV30 and TRBJ2-7, with 8 bases that match TRBD1. The CDR3 sequence is 14 residues long. V lost 4 bases and J lost 2; bases outside the gene matches: 7. The germline V gene encodes CDR1 GTSNPN and CDR2 SVGIG (reference sequence). The CDR3 nucleotides read TGTGCCTGGATGGGGGACAGGCGACCCTACGAGCAGTACTTC. Protein product: CAWMGDRRPYEQYF. The full variable domain, in which reference TRBV30 and TRBJ2-7 provide the parts outside the CDR3, is SQTIHQWPATLVQPVGSPLSLECTVEGTSNPNLYWYRQAAGRGLQLLFYSVGIGQISSEVPQNLSASRPQDRQFILSSKKLLLSDSGFYLCAWMGDRRPYEQYFGPGTRLTVT.

This chain connects TRBV15 to TRBJ1-5; D might be TRBD1 (5 bases). Per germline, CDR1 LNHNV and CDR2 YYDKDF (reference sequence). The CDR3 covers 15 residues. Trimming left V 1 base short and J 2 bases short, with 9 bases between. CDR3 region: CATSRGQGGNQPQHF. In DNA form, the CDR3 reads TGTGCCACCAGCAGAGGGCAGGGAGGCAATCAGCCCCAGCATTTT.

In this sample, this clonotype turned up a few times. This chain joins TRBV6-5 and TRBJ1-6; no clear D gene. Trimming left V 2 bases short and J 9 bases short, with 11 bases between. The CDR3 has 14 amino acids. Per germline, CDR1 MNHEY and CDR2 SVGAGI. For the CDR3, the DNA is TGTGCCAGCAGTTACGAAAGCAGGCTTTCACCCCTCCACTTT. Protein sequence: CASSYESRLSPLHF.

The chain uses TRBV20-1 and TRBJ1-5; weak D call: TRBD1 (6 bases). The CDR3 loop spans 14 amino acids. Trimming removed 5 bases at V and 2 bases at J, with 13 bases between. From germline, CDR1 is DFQATT and CDR2 SNEGSKA (reference sequence). For the CDR3, the DNA is TGCAGTGCTCTGACAGCAGGGGGCAATCAGCCCCAGCATTTT. Protein sequence: CSALTAGGNQPQHF.

This clonotype was counted at least ten times. V and J are TRBV6-2 or TRBV6-3 and TRBJ2-7, with D possibly being TRBD1 (8 bases). Germline V gene data show CDR1 as MNHEY and CDR2 as SVGEGT. V gave up 0 bases and J gave up 5 bases, with 14 bases separating them. This CDR3 comprises 15 residues. CDR3 sequence reads: CASSYSRTGRDEQYF. CDR3 coding DNA: TGTGCCAGCAGTTACTCCCGGACAGGGAGGGACGAGCAGTACTTC.

The rearrangement links TRBV25-1 to TRBJ2-2; no firm D call. The CDR3 is 12 amino acids. Germline lookup yields CDR1 MGHDK and CDR2 SYGVNS. V lost 7 bases and J lost 7, with 10 bases in between. The CDR3 is CASIRQNGELFF. Written as DNA, the CDR3 is TGTGCCAGCATCCGGCAGAACGGGGAGCTGTTTTTT.

A single count supports this clonotype. This sequence joins TRBV2 and TRBJ2-3, with D hard to call. CDR3 size: 13 residues. Germline values: CDR1 SNHLY, CDR2 FYNNEI. Trimming took 2 bases from V and 2 from J, leaving 5 bases between them. CDR3 protein: CASSEISTDTQYF. Written as DNA, the CDR3 is TGTGCCAGCAGTGAAATATCCACAGATACGCAGTATTTT.